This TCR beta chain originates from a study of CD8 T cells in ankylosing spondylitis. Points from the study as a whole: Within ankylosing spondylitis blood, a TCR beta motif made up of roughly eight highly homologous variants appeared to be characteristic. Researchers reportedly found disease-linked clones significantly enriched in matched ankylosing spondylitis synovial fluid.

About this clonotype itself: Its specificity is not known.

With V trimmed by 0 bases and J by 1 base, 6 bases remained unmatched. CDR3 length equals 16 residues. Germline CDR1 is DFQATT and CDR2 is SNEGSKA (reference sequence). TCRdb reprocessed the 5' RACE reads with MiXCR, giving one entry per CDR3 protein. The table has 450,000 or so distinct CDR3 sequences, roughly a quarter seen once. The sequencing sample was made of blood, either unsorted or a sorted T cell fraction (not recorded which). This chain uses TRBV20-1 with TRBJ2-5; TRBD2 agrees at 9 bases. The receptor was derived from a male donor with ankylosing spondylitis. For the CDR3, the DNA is TGCAGTGCTAGAGATTCGGGACTAGCAGCCCAAGAGACCCAGTACTTC. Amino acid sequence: CSARDSGLAAQETQYF.